These 4 T cell receptor beta chains were sequenced from one sample in a study of shared T cell receptors in the human thymus. This table comes from immunoSEQ multiplex PCR, and its TCRdb copy is limited to in-frame clones, with some not included. The sample carries hundreds of thousands of clones, more than 75% recorded once. These same data were also listed under a study on human thymus T cells.

The source material was thymocytes. Receptors were obtained from a boy under three years old with a congenital heart defect.

The chain has TRBV5-4 and TRBJ2-1, with 11 bases lining up with TRBD2. Germline-derived CDR1 and CDR2 are SGHNT and YYREEE (reference sequence). The CDR3 sequence is 15 residues long. The V segment lost 0 bases and the J segment 8 bases; nucleotides outside the gene matches: 4. For the CDR3, the DNA is TGTGCCAGCAGCTTGGGGACTAGCGGGCCGGATGAGCAGTTCTTC. This codes for CASSLGTSGPDEQFF.

The V and J genes are TRBV19 and TRBJ2-7; perhaps TRBD1 as D (5 bases). The CDR3 is 15 amino acids. With 3 bases removed from V and 3 bases from J, the gap between germline ends came to 15 bases. The V gene's germline CDR1 is LNHDA and CDR2 SQIVND (reference sequence). In DNA form, the CDR3 reads TGTGCCAGTAGTATGGGCAGGGCAAGAGTCTACGAGCAGTACTTC. Translating gives CASSMGRARVYEQYF.

Only a few counts were recorded for this clone. V is TRBV21-1 and J is TRBJ2-5; no check of the table's D call, TRBD2, against the DNA was made. TRBV21-1 is described as a pseudogene. This CDR3 contains 15 residues. Here the CDR3 DNA reads TGTGCCACCCCGATGGTCCTAGCCCCCCAAGAGACCCAGTACTTC. As protein: CATPMVLAPQETQYF.

This rearrangement joins TRBV10-3 to TRBJ2-2; D might be TRBD1 (5 bases). Germline loops: CDR1 ENHRY, CDR2 SYGVKD. This CDR3 has 13 amino acids. V lost 11 bases and J 6 bases, leaving 16 bases between the germline ends. The CDR3 coding sequence is TGTGCCGCAACCGACTGGGGCCCCGGGGAGCTGTTTTTT. Translation: CAATDWGPGELFF.